This is a list of T cell receptor beta chains from one sample in a study of T cell responses to AZD1222 COVID-19 vaccine. The assay was immunoSEQ multiplex PCR, and TCRdb's table has in-frame clones only and misses some. The data contain approximately 70,000 clones, roughly four fifths of them seen just once; the ten biggest clones take up around 5%. This sample comprised peripheral blood, obtained on day 0 of AZD1222 vaccination. The receptors were sampled from an adult in good health. Both conserved end residues are part of each CDR3. The order of the fields is CDR3 DNA, CDR3 protein, V gene, clone size, D gene, CDR3 length, J gene. A D gene is named only where the DNA matches it firmly. Only part of the rows carry a size: once, few, many, or a class if the clone is expanded.

CDR3nt: TGTGCCAGTATGCGGGAAGCAAATTCGTACGAGCAGTACTTC; CDR3aa: CASMREANSYEQYF; v_gene: TRBV19; abundance: .; d_gene: .; len: 14; j_gene: TRBJ2-7
CDR3nt: TGTGCCAGCGAAGAACAGGTGAACACTGAAGCTTTCTTT; CDR3aa: CASEEQVNTEAFF; v_gene: TRBV6-5; abundance: .; d_gene: .; len: 13; j_gene: TRBJ1-1
CDR3nt: TGTGCCAGCAGCTTATCTCCGGGACAGGGGCGAGAGCAGTACTTC; CDR3aa: CASSLSPGQGREQYF; v_gene: TRBV7-2; abundance: .; d_gene: TRBD1; len: 15; j_gene: TRBJ2-7
CDR3nt: TGTGCCAGCAGTTACTCCTTAAGCTACGAGCAGTACTTC; CDR3aa: CASSYSLSYEQYF; v_gene: TRBV6-2/TRBV6-3; abundance: .; d_gene: .; len: 13; j_gene: TRBJ2-7
CDR3nt: TGTGCCAGCACCCAGGGAGGGTTGGTTGAAAAACTGTTTTTT; CDR3aa: CASTQGGLVEKLFF; v_gene: TRBV7-2; abundance: .; d_gene: .; len: 14; j_gene: TRBJ1-4
CDR3nt: TGCAGCGTGGCGTCAGGAAATTACTATGGCTACACCTTC; CDR3aa: CSVASGNYYGYTF; v_gene: TRBV29-1; abundance: .; d_gene: .; len: 13; j_gene: TRBJ1-2
CDR3nt: TGTGCCAGCAGTTTTTCGAAACGCAGGGAGAATCAGCCCCAGCATTTT; CDR3aa: CASSFSKRRENQPQHF; v_gene: TRBV7-3; abundance: .; d_gene: .; len: 16; j_gene: TRBJ1-5
CDR3nt: TGTGCCAGCAGTGAACAGAGCTCTGGGGCCAACGTCCTGACTTTC; CDR3aa: CASSEQSSGANVLTF; v_gene: TRBV2; abundance: .; d_gene: .; len: 15; j_gene: TRBJ2-6
CDR3nt: TGTGCCAGCAGCCCCCGGGGACAGGGGGAGATTGAAAAACTGTTTTTT; CDR3aa: CASSPRGQGEIEKLFF; v_gene: TRBV9; abundance: .; d_gene: TRBD1; len: 16; j_gene: TRBJ1-4
CDR3nt: TGTGCCAGCAGTTACTTCAGCAGACAGGGGACCTATGGCTACACCTTC; CDR3aa: CASSYFSRQGTYGYTF; v_gene: TRBV6-5; abundance: .; d_gene: TRBD1; len: 16; j_gene: TRBJ1-2
CDR3nt: TGTGCCAGCAGTTTGCAGGATCCAGGGATCGATTCACCCCTCCACTTT; CDR3aa: CASSLQDPGIDSPLHF; v_gene: TRBV6-5; abundance: .; d_gene: .; len: 16; j_gene: TRBJ1-6
CDR3nt: TGTGCCAGCAGCTTTCGAGGGGAAAGTCATCAGCCCCAGCATTTT; CDR3aa: CASSFRGESHQPQHF; v_gene: TRBV5-6; abundance: .; d_gene: .; len: 15; j_gene: TRBJ1-5
CDR3nt: TGTGCCAGCAGTTTCCAGGGACTAGACATGGCCTACGAGCAGTACTTC; CDR3aa: CASSFQGLDMAYEQYF; v_gene: TRBV6-5; abundance: .; d_gene: TRBD2; len: 16; j_gene: TRBJ2-7
CDR3nt: TGTGCCAGCAGCGACTCGGACGAAGAGACCCAGTACTTC; CDR3aa: CASSDSDEETQYF; v_gene: TRBV7-9; abundance: .; d_gene: .; len: 13; j_gene: TRBJ2-5
CDR3nt: TGTGCCAGTAAGAGAGGGAATGAGAACACCGGGGAGCTGTTTTTT; CDR3aa: CASKRGNENTGELFF; v_gene: TRBV19; abundance: .; d_gene: .; len: 15; j_gene: TRBJ2-2
CDR3nt: TGTGCCAGCGGTTATAGTGGGGACAGACTTCTTACCCTTAACTATGGCTACACCTTC; CDR3aa: CASGYSGDRLLTLNYGYTF; v_gene: TRBV2; abundance: .; d_gene: TRBD1; len: 19; j_gene: TRBJ1-2
CDR3nt: TGTGCCAGCGGAGAGACAGGGGGCGGTCAGCCCCAGCATTTT; CDR3aa: CASGETGGGQPQHF; v_gene: TRBV5-5; abundance: .; d_gene: TRBD1; len: 14; j_gene: TRBJ1-5
CDR3nt: TGTGCCAGCACCCCAGCAGGGGGCTTGTTGTCCTACACCTTC; CDR3aa: CASTPAGGLLSYTF; v_gene: TRBV3-1/TRBV3-2; abundance: .; d_gene: TRBD1; len: 14; j_gene: TRBJ1-2
CDR3nt: TGTGCCATCAGTGAGTCCCGACAGGGGGAGGACTATGGCTACACCTTC; CDR3aa: CAISESRQGEDYGYTF; v_gene: TRBV10-3; abundance: few; d_gene: TRBD1; len: 16; j_gene: TRBJ1-2
CDR3nt: TGTGCCAGCAGCTTGGTGGACATGAACACTGAAGCTTTCTTT; CDR3aa: CASSLVDMNTEAFF; v_gene: TRBV7-9; abundance: few; d_gene: .; len: 14; j_gene: TRBJ1-1
CDR3nt: TGTGCCAGCAGCAGATCGGGACTCCCCTACGAGCAGTACTTC; CDR3aa: CASSRSGLPYEQYF; v_gene: TRBV11-2; abundance: .; d_gene: .; len: 14; j_gene: TRBJ2-7
CDR3nt: TGCGCCAGCAGCTGGATGACAGGGAAAACGTACGAGCAGTACTTC; CDR3aa: CASSWMTGKTYEQYF; v_gene: TRBV5-1; abundance: .; d_gene: TRBD1; len: 15; j_gene: TRBJ2-7
CDR3nt: TGTGCCAGCAGCGCAAGCGGGGGGGGCTCCTACAATGAGCAGTTCTTC; CDR3aa: CASSASGGGSYNEQFF; v_gene: TRBV9; abundance: .; d_gene: TRBD2; len: 16; j_gene: TRBJ2-1
CDR3nt: TGTGCCAGCGTCCCCCTGAGGACAGGGAGGAAACACAATGAGCAGTTCTTC; CDR3aa: CASVPLRTGRKHNEQFF; v_gene: TRBV27; abundance: few; d_gene: TRBD1; len: 17; j_gene: TRBJ2-1
CDR3nt: TGTGCCAGCATCGGGCAGGGCGTCGTGCAGCCCCAGCATTTT; CDR3aa: CASIGQGVVQPQHF; v_gene: TRBV28; abundance: .; d_gene: .; len: 14; j_gene: TRBJ1-5
CDR3nt: TGTGCCACCCTGGACGTCGCCCGGGGTTATGGCTACACCTTC; CDR3aa: CATLDVARGYGYTF; v_gene: TRBV10-3; abundance: .; d_gene: .; len: 14; j_gene: TRBJ1-2
CDR3nt: TGTGCCAGCAGCTGGGACCGCAATGAGCAGTTCTTC; CDR3aa: CASSWDRNEQFF; v_gene: TRBV5-4; abundance: .; d_gene: .; len: 12; j_gene: TRBJ2-1
CDR3nt: TGTGCCAGCAGCTTAGGGGACAGCAGACAGCCCCAGCATTTT; CDR3aa: CASSLGDSRQPQHF; v_gene: TRBV7-9; abundance: .; d_gene: TRBD1; len: 14; j_gene: TRBJ1-5
CDR3nt: TGTGCCAGCAGCCAAGATGGAGCGGGGGGAGCGGGAGATACGCAGTATTTT; CDR3aa: CASSQDGAGGAGDTQYF; v_gene: TRBV3-1/TRBV3-2; abundance: .; d_gene: TRBD2; len: 17; j_gene: TRBJ2-3
CDR3nt: TGTGCCAGCAGCCAACAGGGAGATAAGTATGGCTACACCTTC; CDR3aa: CASSQQGDKYGYTF; v_gene: TRBV2; abundance: .; d_gene: .; len: 14; j_gene: TRBJ1-2
CDR3nt: TGCGCCAGCAGCCCTGGTGCTGTGCTAGCGGGCCAAGAGACCCAGTACTTC; CDR3aa: CASSPGAVLAGQETQYF; v_gene: TRBV5-1; abundance: .; d_gene: TRBD2; len: 17; j_gene: TRBJ2-5
CDR3nt: TGCGCCAGCAGAGAAGGGGGCAGTGGAAACACCATATATTTT; CDR3aa: CASREGGSGNTIYF; v_gene: TRBV5-1; abundance: .; d_gene: TRBD1; len: 14; j_gene: TRBJ1-3
CDR3nt: TGTGCCAGCAGCCAAGATTTACTAACCTCTAACTATGGCTACACCTTC; CDR3aa: CASSQDLLTSNYGYTF; v_gene: TRBV4-2; abundance: .; d_gene: .; len: 16; j_gene: TRBJ1-2
CDR3nt: TGTGCCAGCAGCTTGGCCGGGACAGGTGCCTACGAGCAGTACTTC; CDR3aa: CASSLAGTGAYEQYF; v_gene: TRBV5-8; abundance: .; d_gene: TRBD1; len: 15; j_gene: TRBJ2-7
CDR3nt: TGTGCCAGCAGCCTATACGCGACAGGGATTTACGAGCAGTACTTC; CDR3aa: CASSLYATGIYEQYF; v_gene: TRBV7-2; abundance: .; d_gene: TRBD1; len: 15; j_gene: TRBJ2-7
CDR3nt: TGTGCCAGCAGTCCTGGGACAGGGGGGTACGAGCAGTACTTC; CDR3aa: CASSPGTGGYEQYF; v_gene: TRBV27; abundance: .; d_gene: TRBD1; len: 14; j_gene: TRBJ2-7
CDR3nt: TGTGCCAGCAGCGTAGGGGGGACAGGCACAGATACGCAGTATTTT; CDR3aa: CASSVGGTGTDTQYF; v_gene: TRBV9; abundance: .; d_gene: TRBD1; len: 15; j_gene: TRBJ2-3
CDR3nt: TGTGCCAGCAGCCTGCCGTCCTATGGCTACACCTTC; CDR3aa: CASSLPSYGYTF; v_gene: TRBV5-6; abundance: .; d_gene: .; len: 12; j_gene: TRBJ1-2
CDR3nt: TGTGCCAGCAGTATTAGATGGGTTGACACTGAAGCTTTCTTT; CDR3aa: CASSIRWVDTEAFF; v_gene: TRBV6-6; abundance: .; d_gene: .; len: 14; j_gene: TRBJ1-1
CDR3nt: TGCGCCAGCAATCCTACCCACCGGACAGGGGGCTGCTACGAGCAGTACTTC; CDR3aa: CASNPTHRTGGCYEQYF; v_gene: TRBV10-1; abundance: .; d_gene: TRBD1; len: 17; j_gene: TRBJ2-7
CDR3nt: TGTGCCAGCAGAGCGGGACTAGATGCTGGTGAGCAGTACTTC; CDR3aa: CASRAGLDAGEQYF; v_gene: TRBV27; abundance: .; d_gene: TRBD2; len: 14; j_gene: TRBJ2-7
CDR3nt: TGTGCCAGCAGCTTAGCGGGACAGGGGAGCGGGGAGACCCAGTACTTC; CDR3aa: CASSLAGQGSGETQYF; v_gene: TRBV11-3; abundance: .; d_gene: TRBD1; len: 16; j_gene: TRBJ2-5
CDR3nt: TGTGCCAGCAGCTTGGGGTGGGGCAACACTGAAGCTTTCTTT; CDR3aa: CASSLGWGNTEAFF; v_gene: TRBV7-3; abundance: few; d_gene: .; len: 14; j_gene: TRBJ1-1
CDR3nt: TGCGCCAGCAGTGACCAGGACAGGGACTCGCAGTACTTC; CDR3aa: CASSDQDRDSQYF; v_gene: TRBV10-1; abundance: once; d_gene: TRBD1; len: 13; j_gene: TRBJ2-7
CDR3nt: TGTGCCAGCAGCTTGCTAGCGGGGATCAGCACAGATACGCAGTATTTT; CDR3aa: CASSLLAGISTDTQYF; v_gene: TRBV7-3; abundance: .; d_gene: TRBD2; len: 16; j_gene: TRBJ2-3
CDR3nt: TGTGCCACCAGCAGTACGACCGGGACAGGGAAGGCGAACTATGGCTACACCTTC; CDR3aa: CATSSTTGTGKANYGYTF; v_gene: TRBV15; abundance: few; d_gene: TRBD1; len: 18; j_gene: TRBJ1-2
CDR3nt: TGTGCCAGCAGCCCCCCGGGACAGGGTGGAAACACCGGGGAGCTGTTTTTT; CDR3aa: CASSPPGQGGNTGELFF; v_gene: TRBV7-8; abundance: .; d_gene: TRBD1; len: 17; j_gene: TRBJ2-2
CDR3nt: TGTGCCAGCAGCAACCAAGGACAGACAAACTATGGCTACACCTTC; CDR3aa: CASSNQGQTNYGYTF; v_gene: TRBV3-1/TRBV3-2; abundance: .; d_gene: .; len: 15; j_gene: TRBJ1-2
CDR3nt: TGTGCCAGCAGTGAAGGGACAGCCTACGAGCAGTACTTC; CDR3aa: CASSEGTAYEQYF; v_gene: TRBV2; abundance: .; d_gene: .; len: 13; j_gene: TRBJ2-7